The 17 T cell receptor beta chains below all came from one sample that was sequenced in a study of blood T cell repertoires in COVID-19. TCRdb keeps only in-frame clones here, not all; method: immunoSEQ multiplex PCR. The sample has about 160,000 clones, around four fifths seen once; the top ten hold about 3%. The sequenced sample consisted of peripheral blood. These receptors were collected from a man between 65 and 80 years old with acute or convalescent COVID-19.

This sequence joins TRBV5-1 and TRBJ1-1, with 7 bases aligning to TRBD1. CDR1 is SGHRS, CDR2 YFSETQ, per germline. The CDR3 loop spans 14 amino acids. V trimming: 4 bases; J trimming: 1 base; junction bases outside the gene matches: 4. This chain's CDR3 is CASSSGQANTEAFF. The CDR3, as DNA: TGCGCCAGCAGCAGTGGACAGGCGAACACTGAAGCTTTCTTT.

The V and J genes are TRBV24-1 and TRBJ2-2; unclear D gene. In germline, CDR1 is KGHDR, CDR2 SFDVKD. V dropped 5 bases and J dropped 0 bases, with 9 bases sitting between them. The CDR3 covers 15 residues. The CDR3 loop reads CATSAPSANTGELFF. DNA for the CDR3: TGTGCCACCAGTGCGCCGAGTGCGAACACCGGGGAGCTGTTTTTT.

With regard to this clone: The identical CDR3 is also encoded by other nucleotide sequences in the sample. The rearrangement links TRBV2 to TRBJ1-1; 7 bases map to TRBD1. This CDR3 has 13 amino acids. Germline loops: CDR1 SNHLY, CDR2 FYNNEI. J was trimmed by 2 bases and V by 4 bases; bases with no gene match: 1. The CDR3 DNA reads as TGTGCCAGCAGTGGACAGGGAAACACTGAAGCTTTCTTT. It is translated as CASSGQGNTEAFF.

The chain is built from TRBV27 and TRBJ1-2; 8 nucleotides agree with TRBD1. The CDR3 extends over 16 amino acids. Per the germline V gene, CDR1 is MNHEY and CDR2 is SMNVEV (reference sequence). With V trimmed by 0 bases and J by 6 bases, 9 bases remained unmatched. In DNA, the CDR3 is TGTGCCAGCAGTTTATCCGGGACAGGCCAGGTTAATGGCTACACCTTC. Protein sequence: CASSLSGTGQVNGYTF.

The rearrangement links TRBV28 to TRBJ2-7, with a weak D call TRBD1 (6 bases). In germline, CDR1 is MDHEN, CDR2 SYDVKM. This CDR3 has 13 amino acids. The ends were cut back, 3 bases at V and 2 bases at J, with 8 bases in the middle. The CDR3 bases are TGTGCCAGCAGTTTTCAGGGGCCCTACGAGCAGTACTTC. This gives the protein CASSFQGPYEQYF. Full variable domain (missing parts from reference TRBV28 and TRBJ2-7): DVKVTQSSRYLVKRTGEKVFLECVQDMDHENMFWYRQDPGLGLRLIYFSYDVKMKEKGDIPEGYSVSREKKERFSLILESASTNQTSMYLCASSFQGPYEQYFGPGTRLTVT.

This rearrangement joins TRBV5-4 to TRBJ2-1, with 7 bases lining up with TRBD2. V dropped 1 base and J dropped 9; count of bases not matched to a gene: 4. CDR1 is SGHNT, CDR2 YYREEE, per germline (reference sequence). CDR3 size: 13 residues. Here the CDR3 reads CASSLPTSFEQFF. CDR3 nucleotide sequence: TGTGCCAGCAGCTTGCCGACTAGCTTTGAGCAGTTCTTC.

This clone was seen more than once but under ten times. The J gene is TRBJ2-1, the V gene TRBV11-2, with TRBD1 matching over 9 bases. This CDR3 comprises 15 residues. V was pared by 3 bases and J by 4 bases, with 4 bases of the junction left unmatched. Germline values: CDR1 SGHAT, CDR2 FQNNGV. The CDR3 sequence: CASSFPGQGYNEQFF. DNA for the CDR3: TGTGCCAGCAGCTTTCCGGGACAGGGATACAATGAGCAGTTCTTC.

The rearrangement joins TRBV9 to TRBJ2-7; 8 bases map to TRBD1. From germline, CDR1 is SGDLS and CDR2 YYNGEE. The CDR3 extends over 14 amino acids. V was pared by 4 bases and J by 6 bases, with 9 bases of the junction left unmatched. The CDR3 loop is CASSLYGQGGEQYF. The CDR3 DNA is TGTGCCAGCAGCCTTTATGGACAGGGAGGCGAGCAGTACTTC.

The chain links TRBV6-5 to TRBJ1-4; D might be TRBD1 (6 bases). V lost 0 bases to trimming and J lost 5 bases, with 10 bases between them. This CDR3 region has 15 residues. Germline CDR1 reads MNHEY; CDR2 reads SVGAGI. As DNA, the CDR3 is TGTGCCAGCAGTTACTCGGGGGCCTCGAATGAAAAACTGTTTTTT. Protein sequence: CASSYSGASNEKLFF.

The V gene is TRBV24-1, the J gene TRBJ2-1, with 7 bases fitting TRBD2. The germline V gene encodes CDR1 KGHDR and CDR2 SFDVKD. The length of the CDR3 is 21 residues. Trimming cost V 1 base and J 0 bases; bases outside gene matches: 17. Here the CDR3 reads CATSDFSQRDITKSSYNEQFF. For the CDR3, the DNA is TGTGCCACCAGTGATTTTTCCCAGCGGGATATTACCAAGAGCTCCTACAATGAGCAGTTCTTC.

The chain recombines TRBV18 with TRBJ2-7; TRBD1 matches at 8 bases. V shed 6 bases, J shed 3 bases, and the junction held 10 bases outside the gene matches. This CDR3 is built from 15 residues. Germline V gene lookup returns CDR1 KGHSH and CDR2 LQKENI. Here the CDR3 DNA reads TGTGCCAGCTCGCCTCCGGGACAGGAACTCTACGAGCAGTACTTC. Amino acids: CASSPPGQELYEQYF.

The genes are TRBV19 and TRBJ2-1; TRBD2 matches 14 bases. From germline, CDR1 is LNHDA and CDR2 SQIVND (reference sequence). The V and J ends lost 1 base and 9 bases, in that order; junction bases with no gene match: 5. The CDR3 has 16 residues. The chain's CDR3 is CASSIGGTSGSFEQFF. The CDR3 DNA sequence: TGTGCCAGTAGTATAGGGGGGACTAGCGGGAGCTTTGAGCAGTTCTTC.

The CDR3 region is CASSERGGWNTGELFF. The CDR3 coding sequence is TGTGCCAGCAGTGAAAGGGGAGGGTGGAACACCGGGGAGCTGTTTTTT. The gene calls are TRBV6-1 and TRBJ2-2; 7 nucleotides match TRBD2. J was trimmed by 1 base and V by 2 bases; bases with no gene match: 4. Germline V gives CDR1 MNHNS, CDR2 SASEGT. The CDR3 is made up of 16 amino acids.

The chain couples TRBV10-3 to TRBJ2-7, with 10 positions matching TRBD1. Germline loops: CDR1 ENHRY, CDR2 SYGVKD. After removal of 2 bases from V and 9 bases from J, the junction contained 16 bases not matched to a gene. CDR3 length equals 17 residues. The CDR3 spells CAISETNDRGLSTGQYF. For the CDR3, the DNA is TGTGCCATCAGTGAGACTAACGACAGGGGGCTAAGCACCGGGCAGTACTTC.

This clone was found once. This sequence joins TRBV21-1 and TRBJ2-3; the table names TRBD2, a call not compared with the DNA. TRBV21-1 is classified as a pseudogene. The CDR3 sequence is 22 residues long. The CDR3 coding sequence is TGTGCCAGCAGCAAAGACGTCCGGAGGGGTTTCAATGGCGGGTCGGGGGCAGATACGCAGTATTTT. It translates to CASSKDVRRGFNGGSGADTQYF.

This clone turned up a few times. The chain carries TRBV7-2 and TRBJ2-7; 9 bases align to TRBD2. CDR3 length: 15 residues. Germline trimming cut 3 bases from V and 0 bases from J; bases unmatched to any gene: 3. Germline CDR1 is SGHTA and CDR2 is FQGNSA. The chain's CDR3 is CASSFSSGNSYEQYF. The CDR3 bases are TGTGCCAGCAGCTTCTCTAGCGGGAACTCCTACGAGCAGTACTTC.

The chain uses TRBV3-1 (or the pseudogene TRBV3-2) and TRBJ1-2; 7 positions match TRBD1. J gave up 5 bases and V 1 base, and 7 bases lay outside the gene matches. The CDR3 is 15 residues long. CDR1 and CDR2 from the germline V gene are LGHDT and YNNKEL (reference sequence). The CDR3 DNA follows: TGTGCCAGCAGCCAAGTTGGAGGGGGCGCGTATGGCTACACCTTC. Translating it yields CASSQVGGGAYGYTF.